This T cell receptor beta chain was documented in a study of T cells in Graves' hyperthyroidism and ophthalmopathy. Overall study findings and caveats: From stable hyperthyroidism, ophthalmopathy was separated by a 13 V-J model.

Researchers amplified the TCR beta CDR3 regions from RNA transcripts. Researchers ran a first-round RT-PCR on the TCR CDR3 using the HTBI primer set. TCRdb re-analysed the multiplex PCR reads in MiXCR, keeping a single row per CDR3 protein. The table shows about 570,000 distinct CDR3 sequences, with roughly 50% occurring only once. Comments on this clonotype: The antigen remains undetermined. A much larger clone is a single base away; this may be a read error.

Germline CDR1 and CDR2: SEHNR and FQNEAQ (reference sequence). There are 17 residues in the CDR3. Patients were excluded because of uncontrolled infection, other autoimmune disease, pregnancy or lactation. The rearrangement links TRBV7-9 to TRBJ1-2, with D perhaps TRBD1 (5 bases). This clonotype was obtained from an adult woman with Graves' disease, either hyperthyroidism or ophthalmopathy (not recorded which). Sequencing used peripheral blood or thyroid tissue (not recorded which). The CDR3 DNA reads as TGTGCCGGCAGCTCACTCCCGGGGAGGACAAGAAATTATGGCTACACCTTC. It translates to CAGSSLPGRTRNYGYTF.